These 18 T cell receptor beta chains were all obtained from the same sample, sequenced in a study of blood T cell repertoires in COVID-19. Only in-frame clones appear in the TCRdb table, and some are missing; sequencing was by immunoSEQ multiplex PCR. This table has about 35,000 clones, roughly 90% appearing once. Sequenced material: peripheral blood. These receptors were obtained from a man aged 45-65 years with active COVID-19.

This chain uses TRBV6-5 with TRBJ1-2; possible D gene TRBD1, 5 bases. The CDR3 consists of 13 residues. Per the germline V gene, CDR1 is MNHEY and CDR2 is SVGAGI. The V end lost 7 bases, the J end lost 4 bases, and 13 bases lay between the germline ends. Written as DNA, the CDR3 is TGTGCCAGCACCGACGGGGGTAGCTATGGCTACACCTTC. Translating it yields CASTDGGSYGYTF.

The rearrangement joins TRBV18 to TRBJ1-3, with D possibly being TRBD1 (5 bases). Germline values: CDR1 KGHSH, CDR2 LQKENI. V lost 5 bases to trimming and J lost 0 bases, with 11 bases between them. The CDR3 contains 15 residues. CDR3: CASSFDSRSGNTIYF. The CDR3 DNA reads TGTGCCAGCTCATTTGACAGTCGCTCTGGAAACACCATATATTTT.

The gene calls are TRBV5-8 and TRBJ2-1; no firm D call. Germline assignment: CDR1 SGHTS and CDR2 YDEGEE. Trimming removed 1 base from V and 6 bases from J, with 14 bases in between. This CDR3 comprises 15 residues. The CDR3 DNA follows: TGTGCCAGCAGCTTGAGAGGAGCATCCGGCAATGAGCAGTTCTTC. Residues: CASSLRGASGNEQFF.

The chain couples TRBV7-3 to TRBJ2-1, with 11 bases fitting TRBD2. Germline V gene sequence: CDR1 SGHTA, CDR2 FQGTGA. Unmatched junction bases numbered 1, after V lost 1 base and J lost 5 bases. The CDR3 extends over 15 amino acids. The CDR3 nucleotides are TGTGCCAGCAGCTTAATAGCGGGGGGGCACAATGAGCAGTTCTTC. Amino acid sequence: CASSLIAGGHNEQFF.

This clone was counted once. The chain joins TRBV13 to TRBJ2-3; 8 nucleotides line up with TRBD1. The V gene end was trimmed by 6 bases and the J gene end by 12 bases; junction bases not matched to a gene: 11. The CDR3 runs to 13 residues. Germline V gene lookup returns CDR1 PRHDT and CDR2 FYEKMQ (reference sequence). The CDR3 is CASSPTRQGRQYF. CDR3 nucleotides: TGTGCCAGCAGTCCTACCCGACAGGGGCGCCAGTATTTT.

The CDR3 loop reads CASSLLAIETTEQFF. In nucleotides, the CDR3 is TGTGCCAGCAGCCTGCTAGCGATAGAAACAACTGAGCAGTTCTTC. This chain links TRBV5-4 with TRBJ2-1; the D gene is possibly TRBD2 (6 bases). The V end lost 4 bases, the J end lost 9 bases, and 20 bases lay between the germline ends. Germline CDR1 and CDR2: SGHNT and YYREEE (reference sequence). The CDR3 consists of 15 residues.

The rearrangement uses TRBV4-3 and TRBJ2-5, with D perhaps TRBD2 (6 bases). V was pared by 4 bases and J by 2 bases, with 17 bases between. The CDR3 is made up of 16 amino acids. Germline CDR1 is LGHNA and CDR2 is YSLEER. The DNA for the CDR3 is TGCGCCAGCAGCCCGCGGGGTGGACACCCTCAAGAGACCCAGTACTTC. Protein sequence: CASSPRGGHPQETQYF.

This clone was seen a few times. The chain couples TRBV5-1 to TRBJ2-7, with D maybe TRBD1 (6 bases). The CDR3 covers 15 residues. Germline loops: CDR1 SGHRS, CDR2 YFSETQ. V was trimmed by 0 bases and J by 1 base, leaving 11 bases between them. The CDR3 coding sequence is TGCGCCAGCAGCTTGGCCTCTGGACAGTCCTACGAGCAGTACTTC. Translating it yields CASSLASGQSYEQYF.

The chain employs TRBV19 and TRBJ1-3; D is unresolved. The CDR3 extends over 15 amino acids. The V end lost 10 bases, the J end lost 3 bases, and 19 bases lay between the germline ends. Germline-derived CDR1 and CDR2 are LNHDA and SQIVND (reference sequence). The CDR3 is CATQRESGYGNTIYF. The CDR3 nucleotides read TGTGCCACCCAAAGGGAGAGTGGCTATGGAAACACCATATATTTT.

This sequence joins TRBV10-1 and TRBJ1-1; D is unresolved. The CDR3 is 13 residues long. The germline V and J ends were trimmed by 0 bases and 6 bases, with 8 bases remaining between them. Germline lookup yields CDR1 WNHNN and CDR2 SYGVQD (reference sequence). The DNA of the CDR3 is TGCGCCAGCAGTGAGTCGAGTGGTTCTGAAGCTTTCTTT. Translated: CASSESSGSEAFF.

The rearrangement uses TRBV12-5 and TRBJ1-1, with D possibly matching TRBD1 (5 bases). Germline V gene lookup returns CDR1 LGHNT and CDR2 FRNRAP. CDR3 length equals 15 residues. V was cut by 0 bases and J by 0 bases, with 8 bases left in between. In DNA, the CDR3 is TGTGCTAGTGGTTTGGTGATAGGGGTGAACACTGAAGCTTTCTTT. As protein: CASGLVIGVNTEAFF.

This chain joins TRBV5-1 and TRBJ2-1; 7 bases align to TRBD2. Germline values: CDR1 SGHRS, CDR2 YFSETQ. V gave up 1 base and J gave up 5 bases; unmatched junction bases: 9. This CDR3 region has 16 residues. The CDR3 loop reads CASSLPLAAGDNEQFF. CDR3 nucleotide sequence: TGCGCCAGCAGCTTGCCCCTAGCGGCCGGGGACAATGAGCAGTTCTTC. Complete variable domain (other parts from reference TRBV5-1 and TRBJ2-1): KAGVTQTPRYLIKTRGQQVTLSCSPISGHRSVSWYQQTPGQGLQFLFEYFSETQRNKGNFPGRFSGRQFSNSRSEMNVSTLELGDSALYLCASSLPLAAGDNEQFFGPGTRLTVL.

The rearrangement joins TRBV30 to TRBJ2-2; maybe TRBD2 (6 bases). The CDR3 is 12 residues long. Germline values: CDR1 GTSNPN, CDR2 SVGIG (reference sequence). The germline V and J ends were trimmed by 4 bases and 8 bases, with 11 bases remaining between them. CDR3 sequence (DNA): TGTGCCTGGAACGGAGGGTGGGGGGAGCTGTTTTTT. Encoded protein: CAWNGGWGELFF.

This chain connects TRBV9 to TRBJ2-1; the match to TRBD2 covers 7 bases. Losses at the gene ends were 1 base for V and 5 bases for J; bases not matched to a gene: 3. Germline V gives CDR1 SGDLS, CDR2 YYNGEE. The CDR3 totals 14 residues. Here the CDR3 DNA reads TGTGCCAGCAGCGTACAGACTAGCAACAATGAGCAGTTCTTC. This translates into CASSVQTSNNEQFF.

CDR3 sequence (DNA): TGCGCCAGCAGCCCGTTGGCTAGCGGGGCACACACCGGGGAGCTGTTTTTT. This translates into CASSPLASGAHTGELFF. J is TRBJ2-2 and V is TRBV4-1; 9 bases agree with TRBD2. CDR1 and CDR2 (germline): MGHRA, YSYEKL. CDR3 size: 17 residues. After removal of 4 bases from V and 3 bases from J, the junction contained 9 bases not matched to a gene.

The chain employs TRBV5-4 and TRBJ2-1; 7 bases line up with TRBD1. The CDR3 runs 17 residues. The V gene end was trimmed by 4 bases and the J gene end by 0 bases; junction bases not matched to a gene: 10. Germline V gives CDR1 SGHNT, CDR2 YYREEE (reference sequence). CDR3 region: CASSGAGGGNSYNEQFF. CDR3 in DNA: TGTGCCAGCAGCGGGGCAGGGGGTGGAAACTCCTACAATGAGCAGTTCTTC.

The chain has TRBV7-3 and TRBJ1-2, with D perhaps TRBD1 (6 bases). The germline V and J ends were trimmed by 6 bases and 3 bases, with 17 bases remaining between them. The V gene's germline CDR1 is SGHTA and CDR2 FQGTGA. The CDR3 spans 15 residues. The CDR3, as DNA: TGTGCCAGCAGTACTCAAGGGGGAATGGACTATGGCTACACCTTC. It codes for CASSTQGGMDYGYTF.

The V and J genes are TRBV5-6 and TRBJ2-4, with 9 nucleotides matching TRBD1. The V and J ends lost 1 base and 7 bases, in that order; junction bases with no gene match: 3. The CDR3 loop spans 14 amino acids. CDR1 SGHDT and CDR2 YYEEEE come from the germline V gene. This CDR3 is CASSLWDRVNIQYF. DNA for the CDR3: TGTGCCAGCAGCTTGTGGGACAGGGTTAACATTCAGTACTTC.